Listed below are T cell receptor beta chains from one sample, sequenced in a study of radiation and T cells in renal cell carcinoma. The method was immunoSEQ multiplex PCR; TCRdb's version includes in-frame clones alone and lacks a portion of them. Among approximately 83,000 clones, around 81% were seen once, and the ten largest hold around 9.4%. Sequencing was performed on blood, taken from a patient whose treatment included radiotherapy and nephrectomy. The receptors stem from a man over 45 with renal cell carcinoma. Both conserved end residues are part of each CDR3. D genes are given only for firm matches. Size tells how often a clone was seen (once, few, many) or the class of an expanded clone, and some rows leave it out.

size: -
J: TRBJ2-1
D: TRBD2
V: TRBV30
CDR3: CAWNKRASGTPGVRNEQFF
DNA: TGTGCCTGGAACAAGAGGGCTAGCGGAACCCCGGGGGTACGGAATGAGCAGTTCTTC

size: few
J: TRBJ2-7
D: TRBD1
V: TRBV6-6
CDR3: CASSYPDRGGEQYF
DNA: TGTGCCAGCAGTTACCCGGACAGGGGGGGTGAGCAGTACTTC

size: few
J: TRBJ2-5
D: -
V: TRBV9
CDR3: CASSVGWEAWETQYF
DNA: TGTGCCAGCAGCGTAGGGTGGGAGGCCTGGGAGACCCAGTACTTC

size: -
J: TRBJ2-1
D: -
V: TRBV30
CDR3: CAWSVRRYNEQFF
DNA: TGTGCCTGGAGTGTAAGGCGGTACAATGAGCAGTTCTTC

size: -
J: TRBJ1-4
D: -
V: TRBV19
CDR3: CAPTQATNEKLFF
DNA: TGTGCCCCAACCCAGGCAACTAATGAAAAACTGTTTTTT

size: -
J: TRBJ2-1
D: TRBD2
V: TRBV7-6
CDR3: CASSLEGTGGRSGSYNEQFF
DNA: TGTGCCAGCAGCTTAGAAGGAACGGGGGGGCGTTCTGGGTCCTACAATGAGCAGTTCTTC

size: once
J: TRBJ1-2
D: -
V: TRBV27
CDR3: CASSLGGQPYGYTF
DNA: TGTGCCAGCAGTTTAGGAGGACAACCCTATGGCTACACCTTC

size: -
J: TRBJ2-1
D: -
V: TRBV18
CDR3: CASSPFPSSYNEQFF
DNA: TGTGCCAGCTCACCCTTCCCGAGCTCCTACAATGAGCAGTTCTTC

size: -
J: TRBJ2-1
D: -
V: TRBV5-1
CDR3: CASSNREGGNEQFF
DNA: TGCGCCAGCAGCAATCGAGAGGGAGGCAATGAGCAGTTCTTC

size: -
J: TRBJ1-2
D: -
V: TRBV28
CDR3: CASRFLRAGTNYGYTF
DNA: TGTGCCAGCAGATTCTTGAGGGCAGGAACTAACTATGGCTACACCTTC

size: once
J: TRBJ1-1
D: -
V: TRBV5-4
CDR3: CANEPPRGAGTEAFF
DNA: TGTGCCAACGAACCGCCCAGGGGCGCGGGCACTGAAGCTTTCTTT

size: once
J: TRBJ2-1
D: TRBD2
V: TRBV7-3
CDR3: CASSLKGTRLFF
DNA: TGTGCCAGCAGCTTAAAAGGGACTAGGCTGTTCTTC

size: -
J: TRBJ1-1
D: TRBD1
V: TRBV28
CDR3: CAAPRGRTGPLNTEAFF
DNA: TGTGCCGCCCCTAGGGGCCGGACAGGCCCCTTGAACACTGAAGCTTTCTTT

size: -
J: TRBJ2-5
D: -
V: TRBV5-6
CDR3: CASSFSGTQYF
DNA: TGTGCCAGCAGCTTTTCAGGGACCCAGTACTTC

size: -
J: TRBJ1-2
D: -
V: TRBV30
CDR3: CAWGINYGYTF
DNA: TGTGCCTGGGGTATTAACTATGGCTACACCTTC

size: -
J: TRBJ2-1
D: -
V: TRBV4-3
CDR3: CASSQESSSYNEQFF
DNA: TGCGCCAGCAGCCAAGAAAGTAGCTCCTACAATGAGCAGTTCTTC

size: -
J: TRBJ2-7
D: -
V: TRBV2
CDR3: CASSPGTWEQYF
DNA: TGTGCCAGCAGCCCTGGGACTTGGGAGCAGTACTTC

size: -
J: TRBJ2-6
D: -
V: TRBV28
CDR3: CASSLLGSGANVLTF
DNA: TGTGCCAGCAGTTTATTAGGATCTGGGGCCAACGTCCTGACTTTC